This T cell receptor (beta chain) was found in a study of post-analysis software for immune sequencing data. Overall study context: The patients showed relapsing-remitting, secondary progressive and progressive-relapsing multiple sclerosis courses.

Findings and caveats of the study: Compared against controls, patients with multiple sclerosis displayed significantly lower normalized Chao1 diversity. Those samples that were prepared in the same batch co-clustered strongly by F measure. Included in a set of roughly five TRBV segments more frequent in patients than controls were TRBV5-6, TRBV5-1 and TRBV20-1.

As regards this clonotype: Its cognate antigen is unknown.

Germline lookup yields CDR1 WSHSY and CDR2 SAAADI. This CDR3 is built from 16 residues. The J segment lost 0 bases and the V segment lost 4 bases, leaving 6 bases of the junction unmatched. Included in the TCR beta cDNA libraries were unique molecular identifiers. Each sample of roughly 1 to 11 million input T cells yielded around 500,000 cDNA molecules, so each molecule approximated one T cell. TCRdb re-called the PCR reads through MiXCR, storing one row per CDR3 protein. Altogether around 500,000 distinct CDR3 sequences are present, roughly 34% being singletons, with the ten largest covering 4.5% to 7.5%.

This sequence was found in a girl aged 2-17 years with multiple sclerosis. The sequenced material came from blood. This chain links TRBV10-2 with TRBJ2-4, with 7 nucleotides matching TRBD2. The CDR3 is CASSVVGGGAKNIQYF. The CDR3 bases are TGCGCCAGCAGTGTGGTGGGCGGGGGAGCCAAAAACATTCAGTACTTC.